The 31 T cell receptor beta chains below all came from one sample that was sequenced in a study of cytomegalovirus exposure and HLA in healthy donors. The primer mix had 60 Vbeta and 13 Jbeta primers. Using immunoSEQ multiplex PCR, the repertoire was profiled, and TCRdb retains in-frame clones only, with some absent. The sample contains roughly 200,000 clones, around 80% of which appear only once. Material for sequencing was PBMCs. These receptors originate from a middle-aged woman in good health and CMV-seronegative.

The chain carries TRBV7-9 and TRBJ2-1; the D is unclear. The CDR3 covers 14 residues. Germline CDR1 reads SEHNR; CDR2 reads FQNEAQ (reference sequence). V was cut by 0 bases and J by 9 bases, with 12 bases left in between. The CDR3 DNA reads TGTGCCAGCAGCTTAGCGGCGAGACATAGTGAGCAGTTCTTC. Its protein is CASSLAARHSEQFF.

The CDR3 spells CSVDGGPYEQYF. The CDR3 coding sequence is TGCAGCGTTGATGGGGGCCCCTACGAGCAGTACTTC. The chain joins TRBV29-1 to TRBJ2-7; maybe TRBD1 (6 bases). This CDR3 spans 12 amino acids. Germline V gene data show CDR1 as SQVTM and CDR2 as ANQGSEA. The ends were cut back, 3 bases at V and 2 bases at J, with 8 bases in the middle.

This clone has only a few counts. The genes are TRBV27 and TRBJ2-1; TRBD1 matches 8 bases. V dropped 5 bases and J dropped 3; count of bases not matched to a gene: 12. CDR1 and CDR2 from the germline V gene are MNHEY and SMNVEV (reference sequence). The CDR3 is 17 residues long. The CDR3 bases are TGTGCCAGCAGTCCGCGAGAATGGACAGGGCGCTACAATGAGCAGTTCTTC. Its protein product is CASSPREWTGRYNEQFF.

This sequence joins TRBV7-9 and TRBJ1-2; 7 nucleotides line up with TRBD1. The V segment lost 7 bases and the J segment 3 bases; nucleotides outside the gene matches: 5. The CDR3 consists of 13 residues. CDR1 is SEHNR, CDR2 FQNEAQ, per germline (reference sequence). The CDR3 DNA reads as TGTGCCAGCACTTACAGGGGCGACTATGGCTACACCTTC. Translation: CASTYRGDYGYTF. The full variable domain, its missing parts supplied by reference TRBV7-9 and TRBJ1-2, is DTGVSQNPRHKITKRGQNVTFRCDPISEHNRLYWYRQTLGQGPEFLTYFQNEAQLEKSRLLSDRFSAERPKGSFSTLEIQRTEQGDSAMYLCASTYRGDYGYTFGSGTRLTVV.

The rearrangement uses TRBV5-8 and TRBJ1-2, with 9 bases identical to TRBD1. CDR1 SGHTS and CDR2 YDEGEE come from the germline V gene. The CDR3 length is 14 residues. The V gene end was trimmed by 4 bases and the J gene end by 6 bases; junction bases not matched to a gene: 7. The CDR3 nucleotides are TGTGCCAGCAGCCTAGACAGGGGGGTCCATGGCTACACCTTC. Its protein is CASSLDRGVHGYTF.

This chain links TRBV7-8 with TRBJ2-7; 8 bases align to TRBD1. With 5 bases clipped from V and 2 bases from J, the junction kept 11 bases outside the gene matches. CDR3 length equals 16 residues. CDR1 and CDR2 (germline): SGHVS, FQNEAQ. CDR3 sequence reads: CASSPRTGWSPYEQYF. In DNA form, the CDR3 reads TGTGCCAGCAGCCCCCGGACAGGGTGGAGTCCCTACGAGCAGTACTTC.

CDR3 bases: TGCGCCAGCAAGCAGGGGACAGGATCGGGGGCCAACGTCCTGACTTTC. This translates into CASKQGTGSGANVLTF. The rearrangement joins TRBV5-1 to TRBJ2-6, with 8 positions matching TRBD1. The V gene's germline CDR1 is SGHRS and CDR2 YFSETQ. V trimming: 6 bases; J trimming: 4 bases; junction bases outside the gene matches: 9. The CDR3 loop spans 16 amino acids. Full variable domain (remainder filled in from reference TRBV5-1 and TRBJ2-6): KAGVTQTPRYLIKTRGQQVTLSCSPISGHRSVSWYQQTPGQGLQFLFEYFSETQRNKGNFPGRFSGRQFSNSRSEMNVSTLELGDSALYLCASKQGTGSGANVLTFGAGSRLTVL.

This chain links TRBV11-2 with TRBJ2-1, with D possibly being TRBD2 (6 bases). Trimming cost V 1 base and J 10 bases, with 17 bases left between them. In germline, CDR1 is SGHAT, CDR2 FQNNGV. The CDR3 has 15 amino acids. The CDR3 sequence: CASSLVSDGSREQFF. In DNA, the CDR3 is TGTGCCAGCAGCTTAGTCTCGGACGGGAGTCGGGAGCAGTTCTTC.

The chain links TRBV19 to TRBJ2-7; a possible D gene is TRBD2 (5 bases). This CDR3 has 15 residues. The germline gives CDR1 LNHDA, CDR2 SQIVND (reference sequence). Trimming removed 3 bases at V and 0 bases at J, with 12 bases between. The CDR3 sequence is CASSIVRGSSYEQYF. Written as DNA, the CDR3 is TGTGCCAGTAGTATCGTCAGAGGGAGCTCCTACGAGCAGTACTTC. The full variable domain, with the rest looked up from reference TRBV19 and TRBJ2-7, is DGGITQSPKYLFRKEGQNVTLSCEQNLNHDAMYWYRQDPGQGLRLIYYSQIVNDFQKGDIAEGYSVSREKKESFPLTVTSAQKNPTAFYLCASSIVRGSSYEQYFGPGTRLTVT.

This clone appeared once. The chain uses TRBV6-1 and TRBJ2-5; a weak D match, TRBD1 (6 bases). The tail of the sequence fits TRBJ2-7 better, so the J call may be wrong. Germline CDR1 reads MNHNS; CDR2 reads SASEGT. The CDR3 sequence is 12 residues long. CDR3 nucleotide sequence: TGTGCCAGCGGTACAGGGACCTACGAGCAGTACTTC. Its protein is CASGTGTYEQYF.

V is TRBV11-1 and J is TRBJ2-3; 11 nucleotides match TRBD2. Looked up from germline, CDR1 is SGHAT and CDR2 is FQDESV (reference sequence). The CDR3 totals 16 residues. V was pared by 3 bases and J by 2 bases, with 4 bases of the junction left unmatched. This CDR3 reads CASSFRLAGLTDTQYF. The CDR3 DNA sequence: TGTGCCAGCAGCTTCAGACTAGCGGGACTCACAGATACGCAGTATTTT.

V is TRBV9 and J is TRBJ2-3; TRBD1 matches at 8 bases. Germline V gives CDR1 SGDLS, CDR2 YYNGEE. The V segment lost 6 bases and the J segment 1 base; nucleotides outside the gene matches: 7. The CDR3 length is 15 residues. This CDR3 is CASTPRGQGTDTQYF. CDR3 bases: TGTGCCAGCACCCCCAGGGGACAGGGCACAGATACGCAGTATTTT. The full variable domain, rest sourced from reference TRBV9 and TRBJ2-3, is DSGVTQTPKHLITATGQRVTLRCSPRSGDLSVYWYQQSLDQGLQFLIQYYNGEERAKGNILERFSAQQFPDLHSELNLSSLELGDSALYFCASTPRGQGTDTQYFGPGTRLTVL.

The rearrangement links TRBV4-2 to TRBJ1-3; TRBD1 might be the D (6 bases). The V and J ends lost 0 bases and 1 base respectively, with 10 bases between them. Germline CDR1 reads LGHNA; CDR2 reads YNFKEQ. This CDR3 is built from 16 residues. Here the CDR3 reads CASSQDQGTSGNTIYF. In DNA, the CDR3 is TGTGCCAGCAGCCAAGATCAGGGGACGTCTGGAAACACCATATATTTT.

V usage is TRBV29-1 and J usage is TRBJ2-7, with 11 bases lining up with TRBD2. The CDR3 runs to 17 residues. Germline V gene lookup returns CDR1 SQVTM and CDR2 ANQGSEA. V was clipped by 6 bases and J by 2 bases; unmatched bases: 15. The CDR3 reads CSVNGQGTSGHAYEQYF. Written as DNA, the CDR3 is TGCAGCGTCAACGGACAGGGGACTAGCGGTCACGCCTACGAGCAGTACTTC.

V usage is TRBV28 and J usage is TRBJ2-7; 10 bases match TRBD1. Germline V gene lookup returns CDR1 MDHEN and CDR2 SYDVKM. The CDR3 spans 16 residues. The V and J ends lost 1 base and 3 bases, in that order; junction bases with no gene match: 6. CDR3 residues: CASSLYEGTGVYEQYF. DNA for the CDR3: TGTGCCAGCAGTTTATATGAGGGGACAGGGGTCTACGAGCAGTACTTC.

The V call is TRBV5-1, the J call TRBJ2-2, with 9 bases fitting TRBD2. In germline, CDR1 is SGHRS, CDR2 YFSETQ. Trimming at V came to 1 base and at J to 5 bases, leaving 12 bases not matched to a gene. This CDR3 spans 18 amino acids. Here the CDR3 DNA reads TGCGCCAGCAGCTTGCCCCCCGGCGGGGGGGTCCGGACCGGGGAGCTGTTTTTT. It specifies CASSLPPGGGVRTGELFF.

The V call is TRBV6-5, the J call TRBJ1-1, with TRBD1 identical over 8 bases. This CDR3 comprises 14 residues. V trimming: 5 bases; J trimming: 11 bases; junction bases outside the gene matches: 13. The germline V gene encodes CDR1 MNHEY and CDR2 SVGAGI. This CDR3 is CASSRRGQGGFAFF. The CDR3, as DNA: TGTGCCAGCAGTCGAAGAGGACAGGGAGGCTTCGCTTTCTTT.

CDR3 sequence: CASSGWRGERYTF. The CDR3 nucleotides read TGTGCCAGCTCCGGTTGGAGGGGCGAGCGCTACACCTTC. The chain uses TRBV6-1 and TRBJ1-2; possible D gene TRBD1, 5 bases. The CDR3 contains 13 residues. V gave up 8 bases and J gave up 9 bases, with 19 bases separating them. Per the germline V gene, CDR1 is MNHNS and CDR2 is SASEGT.

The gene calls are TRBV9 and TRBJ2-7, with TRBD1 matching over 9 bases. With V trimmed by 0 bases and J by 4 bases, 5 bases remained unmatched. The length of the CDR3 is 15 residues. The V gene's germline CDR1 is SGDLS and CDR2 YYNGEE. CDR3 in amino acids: CASSVEGQGSYEQYF. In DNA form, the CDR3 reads TGTGCCAGCAGCGTAGAGGGACAGGGATCATACGAGCAGTACTTC. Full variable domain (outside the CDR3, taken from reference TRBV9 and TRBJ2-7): DSGVTQTPKHLITATGQRVTLRCSPRSGDLSVYWYQQSLDQGLQFLIQYYNGEERAKGNILERFSAQQFPDLHSELNLSSLELGDSALYFCASSVEGQGSYEQYFGPGTRLTVT.

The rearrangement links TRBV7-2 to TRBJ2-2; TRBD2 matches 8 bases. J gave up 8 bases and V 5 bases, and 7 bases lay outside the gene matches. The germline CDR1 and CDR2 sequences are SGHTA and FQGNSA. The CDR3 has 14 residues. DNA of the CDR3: TGTGCCAGCAGCCGGGGGGGGACCCAAGGGGAGCTGTTTTTT. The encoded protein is CASSRGGTQGELFF.

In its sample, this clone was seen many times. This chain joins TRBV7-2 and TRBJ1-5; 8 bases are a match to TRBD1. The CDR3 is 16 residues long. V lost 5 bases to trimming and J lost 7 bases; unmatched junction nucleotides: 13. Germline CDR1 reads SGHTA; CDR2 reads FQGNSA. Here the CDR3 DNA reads TGTGCCAGCAGCGAGGGGACAGGACTCAGTAGCCAGCCCCAGCATTTT. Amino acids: CASSEGTGLSSQPQHF.

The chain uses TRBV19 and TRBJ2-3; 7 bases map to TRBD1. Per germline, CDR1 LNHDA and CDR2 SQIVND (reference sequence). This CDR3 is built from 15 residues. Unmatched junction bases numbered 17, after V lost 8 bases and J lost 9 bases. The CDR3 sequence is CASLRTGSSLQTQYF. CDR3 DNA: TGTGCCAGTCTGAGGACAGGTTCCTCTCTTCAGACGCAGTATTTT.

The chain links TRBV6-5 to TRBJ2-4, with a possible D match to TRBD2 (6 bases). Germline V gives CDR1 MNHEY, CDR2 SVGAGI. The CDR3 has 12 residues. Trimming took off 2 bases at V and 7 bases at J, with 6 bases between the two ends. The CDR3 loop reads CASSYGGNIQYF. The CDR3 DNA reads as TGTGCCAGCAGTTACGGGGGGAACATTCAGTACTTC.

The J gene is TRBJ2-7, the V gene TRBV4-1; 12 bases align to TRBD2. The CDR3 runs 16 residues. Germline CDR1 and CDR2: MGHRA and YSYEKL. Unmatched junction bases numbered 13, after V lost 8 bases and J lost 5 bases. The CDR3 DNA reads TGCGCCAGCGCCCCCCTAGCGGGAGGGCTTTCTCACGAGCAGTACTTC. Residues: CASAPLAGGLSHEQYF.

The CDR3 here is CASSLQTGISYEQYF. DNA of the CDR3: TGCGCCAGCAGCCTCCAGACAGGGATAAGCTACGAGCAGTACTTC. The genes are TRBV5-1 and TRBJ2-5, with 7 bases lining up with TRBD1. The tail of the sequence fits TRBJ2-7 better, so the J call may be wrong. Germline V gene lookup returns CDR1 SGHRS and CDR2 YFSETQ. The CDR3 consists of 15 residues.

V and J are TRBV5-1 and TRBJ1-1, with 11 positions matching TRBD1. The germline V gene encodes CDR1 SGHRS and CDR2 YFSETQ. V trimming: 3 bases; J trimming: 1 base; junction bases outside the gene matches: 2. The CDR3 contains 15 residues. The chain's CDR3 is CASSWGTGGNTEAFF. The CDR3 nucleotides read TGCGCCAGCAGCTGGGGGACAGGGGGGAACACTGAAGCTTTCTTT.

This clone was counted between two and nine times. CDR3 DNA sequence: TGTGCCTGGAGGGCAGGGAAGAACACTGAAGCTTTCTTT. Translating it yields CAWRAGKNTEAFF. The genes are TRBV30 and TRBJ1-1, with D perhaps TRBD1 (5 bases). CDR1 is GTSNPN, CDR2 SVGIG, per germline (reference sequence). V dropped 3 bases and J dropped 1 base, with 9 bases sitting between them. CDR3 length: 13 residues.

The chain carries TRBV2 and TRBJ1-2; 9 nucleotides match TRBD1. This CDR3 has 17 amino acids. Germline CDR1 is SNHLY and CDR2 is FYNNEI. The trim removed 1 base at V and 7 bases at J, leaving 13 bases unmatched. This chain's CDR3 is CASSEESEGTGLPGYTF. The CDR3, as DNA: TGTGCCAGCAGTGAAGAGTCAGAGGGGACAGGGCTCCCTGGCTACACCTTC.

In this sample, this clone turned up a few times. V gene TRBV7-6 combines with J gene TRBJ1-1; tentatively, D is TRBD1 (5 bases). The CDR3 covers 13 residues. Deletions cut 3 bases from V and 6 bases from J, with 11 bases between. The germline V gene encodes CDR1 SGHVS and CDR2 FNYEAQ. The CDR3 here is CASSFGRTSEAFF. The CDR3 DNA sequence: TGTGCCAGCAGCTTTGGGAGGACATCTGAAGCTTTCTTT.

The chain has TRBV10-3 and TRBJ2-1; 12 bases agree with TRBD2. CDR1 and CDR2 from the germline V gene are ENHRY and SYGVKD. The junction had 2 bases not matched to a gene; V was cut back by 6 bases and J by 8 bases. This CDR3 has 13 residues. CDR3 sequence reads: CAIRTSGSDEQFF. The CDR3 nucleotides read TGTGCCATCAGGACTAGCGGGAGTGATGAGCAGTTCTTC.

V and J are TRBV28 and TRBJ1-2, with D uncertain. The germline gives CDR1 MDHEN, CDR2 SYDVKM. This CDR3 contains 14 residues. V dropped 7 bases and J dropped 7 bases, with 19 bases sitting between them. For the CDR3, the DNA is TGTGCCAGCACCCCGACGGGAAGTTTTGCTGGCTACACCTTC. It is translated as CASTPTGSFAGYTF.